The entry below gives a single TCR beta chain sequence along with its context. The antigen is not known. They ran version v3.0 of the immunoSEQ assay at survey level. Profiling relied on immunoSEQ multiplex PCR, and the TCRdb table lists in-frame clones only, not all of them. The sample yields around 25,000 clones, roughly nine tenths seen once. This specimen belongs to a study of long-term antiretroviral therapy in people with HIV. Notes on the study in general: Clones that had undergone expansion before ART dominated the repertoire at all time points.

CDR1 SNHLY and CDR2 FYNNEI come from the germline V gene. There are 14 residues in the CDR3. The receptor comes from a young woman with HIV. The chain has TRBV2 and TRBJ2-7; weak D call: TRBD2 (5 bases). Sequences were derived from unsorted PBMCs, sampled 1.9 years after starting antiretroviral therapy. Here the CDR3 reads CASSDPAEGPRQDV. CDR3 nucleotides: TGTGCCAGCAGTGATCCGGCCGAGGGTCCCCGCCAGGACGTC.